This is a list of T cell receptor beta chains from one sample in a study of blood T cells in healthy people across ages. One entry per CDR3 protein, called by TCRdb with MiXCR from the 5' RACE reads. This sample yields under 1 million distinct CDR3 sequences, of which roughly 44% are seen a single time; around 18% belongs to the top ten. Sequenced material: blood. Receptors originate from a man between 60 and 75 years old in good health. Both conserved end residues are part of each CDR3. The D gene is left open where the match is weak. Clone size appears in some rows only: once, few, many, or a class for an expanded clone.

clone_size: few; d_call: NA; j_call: TRBJ2-3; cdr3_length: 16; v_call: TRBV12-3/TRBV12-4; cdr3_aa: CASSLEGSLTWGTQYF; cdr3_nt: TGTGCCAGCAGTTTAGAGGGGTCCCTTACTTGGGGTACGCAGTATTTT
clone_size: few; d_call: TRBD1; j_call: TRBJ1-4; cdr3_length: 16; v_call: TRBV20-1; cdr3_aa: CSASGTGLDRDEKLFF; cdr3_nt: TGCAGTGCTAGCGGGACAGGGCTGGATCGAGATGAAAAACTGTTTTTT
clone_size: few; d_call: NA; j_call: TRBJ1-2; cdr3_length: 15; v_call: TRBV6-5; cdr3_aa: CASSYSFQDTYGYTF; cdr3_nt: TGTGCCAGCAGTTACTCGTTCCAGGACACCTATGGCTACACCTTC
clone_size: few; d_call: TRBD1; j_call: TRBJ2-7; cdr3_length: 17; v_call: TRBV12-3/TRBV12-4; cdr3_aa: CASSPSLQGALTYEQYF; cdr3_nt: TGTGCCAGCAGTCCTAGCCTTCAGGGGGCTCTGACCTACGAGCAGTACTTC
clone_size: NA; d_call: TRBD1; j_call: TRBJ1-2; cdr3_length: 15; v_call: TRBV10-3; cdr3_aa: CAIREGQDLNYGYTF; cdr3_nt: TGTGCCATCAGAGAGGGACAGGACTTAAACTATGGCTACACCTTC
clone_size: few; d_call: TRBD2; j_call: TRBJ2-1; cdr3_length: 15; v_call: TRBV10-2; cdr3_aa: CASRPLAGEYNEQFF; cdr3_nt: TGCGCCAGCAGACCACTAGCGGGGGAGTACAATGAGCAGTTCTTC
clone_size: NA; d_call: NA; j_call: TRBJ1-2; cdr3_length: 13; v_call: TRBV29-1; cdr3_aa: CSVDQGSGYGCTF; cdr3_nt: TGCAGCGTTGATCAGGGGTCGGGCTATGGCTGCACCTTC
clone_size: NA; d_call: NA; j_call: TRBJ2-3; cdr3_length: 14; v_call: TRBV7-9; cdr3_aa: CASSLGQTRNTQYF; cdr3_nt: TGTGCCAGCAGCTTAGGACAGACTCGAAATACGCAGTATTTT
clone_size: NA; d_call: NA; j_call: TRBJ1-6; cdr3_length: 14; v_call: TRBV6-5; cdr3_aa: CASSKGQGNSPLHF; cdr3_nt: TGTGCCAGCAGCAAGGGGCAGGGGAATTCACCCCTCCACTTT
clone_size: NA; d_call: NA; j_call: TRBJ1-6; cdr3_length: 15; v_call: TRBV20-1; cdr3_aa: CSARSDRAGNSPLHF; cdr3_nt: TGCAGTGCTAGATCAGACAGAGCGGGAAATTCACCCCTCCACTTT
clone_size: NA; d_call: NA; j_call: TRBJ2-5; cdr3_length: 14; v_call: TRBV3-1; cdr3_aa: CASSQQNSAHDQYF; cdr3_nt: TGTGCCAGCAGCCAACAGAACTCCGCGCACGATCAGTACTTC
clone_size: NA; d_call: NA; j_call: TRBJ2-7; cdr3_length: 14; v_call: TRBV5-1; cdr3_aa: CASSLESGSCEQYF; cdr3_nt: TGCGCCAGCAGCTTGGAAAGCGGCTCCTGCGAGCAGTACTTC
clone_size: once; d_call: TRBD1; j_call: TRBJ2-3; cdr3_length: 12; v_call: TRBV5-6; cdr3_aa: CASSWGTGGKYF; cdr3_nt: TGTGCCAGCAGCTGGGGGACAGGGGGAAAGTATTTT
clone_size: NA; d_call: NA; j_call: TRBJ1-1; cdr3_length: 12; v_call: TRBV5-5; cdr3_aa: CASSLVNREAFF; cdr3_nt: TGTGCCAGCAGCTTGGTAAACAGGGAAGCTTTCTTT
clone_size: NA; d_call: TRBD1; j_call: TRBJ2-7; cdr3_length: 12; v_call: TRBV12-3/TRBV12-4; cdr3_aa: CASSFGTGYQYF; cdr3_nt: TGTGCCAGCAGTTTTGGGACAGGGTACCAGTACTTC
clone_size: few; d_call: NA; j_call: TRBJ1-1; cdr3_length: 13; v_call: TRBV6-5; cdr3_aa: CASSSTVNTEAFF; cdr3_nt: TGTGCCAGCAGCTCGACAGTGAACACTGAAGCTTTCTTT
clone_size: few; d_call: TRBD2; j_call: TRBJ2-7; cdr3_length: 13; v_call: TRBV7-3; cdr3_aa: CATRGGRDYEQYF; cdr3_nt: TGTGCCACCCGGGGGGGGCGAGACTACGAGCAGTACTTC
clone_size: NA; d_call: NA; j_call: TRBJ2-7; cdr3_length: 15; v_call: TRBV4-3; cdr3_aa: CASSRSETGSYEQYF; cdr3_nt: TGCGCCAGCAGCCGTTCTGAGACAGGAAGCTACGAGCAGTACTTC
clone_size: few; d_call: TRBD1; j_call: TRBJ2-1; cdr3_length: 16; v_call: TRBV9; cdr3_aa: CASSVPGQDTDNEQFF; cdr3_nt: TGTGCCAGCAGCGTCCCCGGACAGGACACAGACAATGAGCAGTTCTTC
clone_size: once; d_call: TRBD1; j_call: TRBJ1-6; cdr3_length: 16; v_call: TRBV9; cdr3_aa: CASSVDGQGVYSPLHF; cdr3_nt: TGTGCCAGCAGCGTAGACGGACAGGGGGTCTATTCACCCCTCCACTTT
clone_size: NA; d_call: NA; j_call: TRBJ1-2; cdr3_length: 14; v_call: TRBV19; cdr3_aa: CASRILDRGYGYTF; cdr3_nt: TGTGCCAGTAGGATCCTCGACAGAGGGTATGGCTACACCTTC
clone_size: medium-sized; d_call: TRBD1; j_call: TRBJ2-7; cdr3_length: 16; v_call: TRBV6-5; cdr3_aa: CASSYDPGTGPYEQYF; cdr3_nt: TGTGCCAGCAGTTATGACCCCGGGACAGGGCCCTACGAGCAGTACTTC
clone_size: once; d_call: NA; j_call: TRBJ1-1; cdr3_length: 17; v_call: TRBV5-6; cdr3_aa: CASSVRRRTLMNTEAFF; cdr3_nt: TGTGCCAGCAGCGTTCGACGGCGGACCCTCATGAACACTGAAGCTTTCTTT
clone_size: few; d_call: TRBD2; j_call: TRBJ2-7; cdr3_length: 15; v_call: TRBV20-1; cdr3_aa: CSADRTGTSGYEQYF; cdr3_nt: TGCAGTGCCGATCGAACCGGGACTAGCGGCTACGAGCAGTACTTC
clone_size: NA; d_call: TRBD2; j_call: TRBJ2-4; cdr3_length: 15; v_call: TRBV28; cdr3_aa: CAWSVQGLAKNSQYF; cdr3_nt: TGTGCCTGGAGTGTACAGGGACTAGCCAAAAACAGTCAGTACTTC
clone_size: NA; d_call: NA; j_call: TRBJ1-4; cdr3_length: 12; v_call: TRBV28; cdr3_aa: CASSLRSTELFF; cdr3_nt: TGTGCCAGCAGTTTACGAAGTACCGAACTGTTTTTT
clone_size: NA; d_call: NA; j_call: TRBJ1-1; cdr3_length: 17; v_call: TRBV3-1; cdr3_aa: CASSEDQGRFVSTEAFF; cdr3_nt: TGTGCCAGCAGCGAGGATCAGGGACGATTTGTTTCCACTGAAGCTTTCTTT
clone_size: NA; d_call: NA; j_call: TRBJ2-3; cdr3_length: 13; v_call: TRBV28; cdr3_aa: CASSLASADTQYF; cdr3_nt: TGTGCCAGCAGTTTAGCGTCCGCAGATACGCAGTATTTT